This entry lists 18 T cell receptor beta chains sequenced from one sample in a study of T cells after yellow fever vaccination. MiXCR was run by TCRdb on the 5' RACE reads, yielding one entry per CDR3 protein. There are some 390,000 distinct CDR3 sequences in the sample; over 5% occur only once, and approximately 16% lies in the top ten. This sample comprised PBMCs, obtained 5 days after the yellow fever booster vaccination. The receptor set was obtained from a man between 25 and 39 years old who received the YFV17D yellow fever vaccine.

The table lists this clonotype with many counts. The chain combines TRBV6-2 or TRBV6-3 with TRBJ1-1; 7 bases are a match to TRBD1. CDR1 is MNHEY and CDR2 is SVGEGT in the germline V gene. The junction had 7 bases not matched to a gene; V was cut back by 6 bases and J by 3 bases. The CDR3 is 14 residues long. CDR3 region: CASRWTGWDTEAFF. CDR3 bases: TGTGCCAGCAGATGGACAGGTTGGGACACTGAAGCTTTCTTT.

This clonotype turned up a few times. The V and J genes are TRBV5-1 and TRBJ2-2, with D possibly being TRBD1 (5 bases). There are 16 residues in the CDR3. Germline V gene sequence: CDR1 SGHRS, CDR2 YFSETQ. V was pared by 4 bases and J by 1 base, with 14 bases between. The CDR3 nucleotides read TGCGCCAGCAGCCACGCGAAGGGGCTGAACACCGGGGAGCTGTTTTTT. This sequence encodes CASSHAKGLNTGELFF.

Ten or more counts support this clonotype. The V gene is TRBV12-3 or TRBV12-4, the J gene TRBJ2-1, with 13 bases that match TRBD2. Trimming at V came to 6 bases and at J to 6 bases, leaving 5 bases not matched to a gene. CDR3 length equals 15 residues. The CDR3 sequence: CASSRTSGSVNEQFF. CDR3 nucleotides: TGTGCCAGCAGCCGGACTAGCGGGAGTGTCAATGAGCAGTTCTTC.

V gene TRBV27 combines with J gene TRBJ1-4; D not resolved. Trimming took off 6 bases at V and 5 bases at J, with 16 bases between the two ends. The CDR3 has 15 amino acids. Germline V gene lookup returns CDR1 MNHEY and CDR2 SMNVEV (reference sequence). The CDR3 sequence: CASRTNGKQNEKLFF. The DNA for the CDR3 is TGTGCCAGCAGGACGAACGGGAAACAGAATGAAAAACTGTTTTTT. The entire variable domain, with the rest obtained from reference TRBV27 and TRBJ1-4, is as follows: EAQVTQNPRYLITVTGKKLTVTCSQNMNHEYMSWYRQDPGLGLRQIYYSMNVEVTDKGDVPEGYKVSRKEKRNFPLILESPSPNQTSLYFCASRTNGKQNEKLFFGSGTQLSVL.

This clonotype was seen a handful of times. The DNA for the CDR3 is TGCGCCAGCATGGCTCCGCCCGGCGAGCAGTACTTC. It is translated as CASMAPPGEQYF. V gene TRBV10-2 combines with J gene TRBJ2-7; D gene unclear. The CDR3 has 12 amino acids. The germline V gene encodes CDR1 WSHSY and CDR2 SAAADI. Trimming took 7 bases from V and 6 from J, leaving 13 bases between them.

V usage is TRBV2 and J usage is TRBJ2-1; D is ambiguous. The CDR3 is 15 residues long. V lost 7 bases to trimming and J lost 2 bases, with 15 bases between them. CDR1 SNHLY and CDR2 FYNNEI come from the germline V gene. The CDR3: CASTQITGPYNEQFF. In DNA, the CDR3 is TGTGCCAGCACCCAGATCACTGGTCCCTACAATGAGCAGTTCTTC.

The chain is built from TRBV20-1 and TRBJ2-3, with 9 positions matching TRBD2. V trimming: 3 bases; J trimming: 5 bases; junction bases outside the gene matches: 9. This CDR3 comprises 15 residues. Looked up from germline, CDR1 is DFQATT and CDR2 is SNEGSKA (reference sequence). The CDR3 DNA reads TGCAGTGCTAGTGTGGCTAGCGGGACTGGAGATACGCAGTATTTT. Its protein product is CSASVASGTGDTQYF.

The sample holds a few counts of this clonotype. V gene TRBV29-1 combines with J gene TRBJ1-1, with TRBD1 as a possible D gene (5 bases). Between the trimmed V and J ends, which lost 2 bases and 0 bases, there was a span of 7 bases. The CDR3 covers 13 residues. Germline V gene lookup returns CDR1 SQVTM and CDR2 ANQGSEA. The CDR3 region is CSVELGLNTEAFF. The DNA of the CDR3 is TGCAGCGTTGAACTGGGGCTGAACACTGAAGCTTTCTTT.

This clonotype was seen ten or more times. The rearrangement links TRBV6-1 to TRBJ2-2, with D uncertain. V dropped 6 bases and J dropped 6 bases, with 11 bases sitting between them. The CDR3 totals 13 residues. Germline values: CDR1 MNHNS, CDR2 SASEGT. The DNA for the CDR3 is TGTGCCAGCAGAAATACTGGGGCCGGGGAGCTGTTTTTT. This translates into CASRNTGAGELFF.

This clonotype was seen just once. This chain uses TRBV24-1 with TRBJ1-6; D is undetermined. The V and J ends lost 12 bases and 7 bases respectively, with 18 bases between them. Germline V lookup: CDR1 KGHDR, CDR2 SFDVKD. The CDR3 has 14 residues. DNA for the CDR3: TGTGCCGCCTGTGATTTGCCCAGGAATTCACCCCTCCACTTT. This gives the protein CAACDLPRNSPLHF.

This clonotype was found a few times. The V gene is TRBV11-2, the J gene TRBJ2-5; tentatively, D is TRBD2 (5 bases). Trimming left V 5 bases short and J 1 base short, with 11 bases between. CDR3 size: 14 residues. Per germline, CDR1 SGHAT and CDR2 FQNNGV. CDR3: CASSGGSLQETQYF. DNA of the CDR3: TGTGCCAGCAGCGGAGGCAGCCTCCAAGAGACCCAGTACTTC.

This chain uses TRBV7-9 with TRBJ2-5; 12 bases line up with TRBD2. The germline V gene encodes CDR1 SEHNR and CDR2 FQNEAQ (reference sequence). The CDR3 extends over 17 amino acids. V gave up 3 bases and J gave up 5 bases; unmatched junction bases: 10. Here the CDR3 reads CASSFQRTSGNRETQYF. As DNA, the CDR3 is TGTGCCAGCAGCTTCCAAAGGACTAGCGGGAACCGGGAGACCCAGTACTTC.

This clonotype was picked up a small number of times. The rearrangement uses TRBV20-1 and TRBJ2-7; 9 bases fit TRBD2. The CDR3 extends over 15 amino acids. Germline V gene lookup returns CDR1 DFQATT and CDR2 SNEGSKA (reference sequence). V was pared by 1 base and J by 4 bases, with 8 bases of the junction left unmatched. In DNA form, the CDR3 reads TGCAGTGCTAGAGGACTAGCGGTTCCTCTTTACGAGCAGTACTTC. This encodes CSARGLAVPLYEQYF.

This clonotype has at least ten counts. This chain uses TRBV4-3 with TRBJ2-7, with D hard to call. The CDR3 has 14 amino acids. V dropped 0 bases and J dropped 2 bases, with 8 bases sitting between them. Germline V gives CDR1 LGHNA, CDR2 YSLEER. The CDR3 is CASSQDPLTYEQYF. The CDR3 bases are TGCGCCAGCAGCCAAGACCCCCTTACCTACGAGCAGTACTTC.

This clonotype was observed many times. The chain employs TRBV5-1 and TRBJ2-3, with a possible D match to TRBD2 (6 bases). V shed 3 bases and J shed 4 bases, with 12 bases lying between them. This CDR3 contains 14 residues. The germline CDR1 and CDR2 sequences are SGHRS and YFSETQ. The CDR3 sequence: CASSSGTPPDTQYF. CDR3 sequence (DNA): TGCGCCAGCAGCTCGGGGACTCCCCCAGATACGCAGTATTTT.

This clonotype has just a few counts. The CDR3 bases are TGTGCCAGCACGACGGACAGGGAGGAGGAAAAACTGTTTTTT. It codes for CASTTDREEEKLFF. This chain connects TRBV6-4 to TRBJ1-4; 8 positions agree with TRBD1. This CDR3 spans 14 amino acids. Germline V gene sequence: CDR1 MRHNA, CDR2 SNTAGT. The V and J ends lost 7 bases and 8 bases, in that order; junction bases with no gene match: 9.

The chain has TRBV20-1 and TRBJ2-7; 10 bases are shared with TRBD1. The CDR3 has 12 residues. After removal of 7 bases from V and 4 bases from J, the junction contained 4 bases not matched to a gene. Looked up from germline, CDR1 is DFQATT and CDR2 is SNEGSKA (reference sequence). CDR3 residues: CSGEGQGYEQYF. CDR3 nucleotides: TGCAGTGGGGAGGGACAGGGGTACGAGCAGTACTTC.

V usage is TRBV5-6 and J usage is TRBJ2-5; TRBD2 aligns across 9 bases. CDR1 SGHDT and CDR2 YYEEEE come from the germline V gene. V lost 6 bases, J lost 5 bases, and 2 bases stayed unmatched. CDR3 length: 12 amino acids. This CDR3 is CASTSGRETQYF. As DNA, the CDR3 is TGTGCCAGCACCAGCGGGAGGGAGACCCAGTACTTC. The full variable domain, its missing parts supplied by reference TRBV5-6 and TRBJ2-5, is DAGVTQSPTHLIKTRGQQVTLRCSPKSGHDTVSWYQQALGQGPQFIFQYYEEEERQRGNFPDRFSGHQFPNYSSELNVNALLLGDSALYLCASTSGRETQYFGPGTRLLVL.